This is a list of T cell receptor beta chains from one sample in a study of blood T cells in healthy people across ages. TCRdb recomputed calls from the 5' RACE reads with MiXCR, one row per CDR3 protein. The sample includes about a million distinct CDR3 sequences, just over 50% of them seen just once. Sample: blood. These receptors were collected from a woman in her sixties in good health. Both conserved end residues are part of each CDR3. Each record gives: V gene, clone size, J gene, D gene, CDR3 DNA, CDR3 protein. A D gene is named only where the DNA matches it firmly. Not all rows give a size; the values are once, few, many and, for expanded clones, a class.

TRBV20-1,few,TRBJ2-1,TRBD1,TGCAGTGCTAAACGGACAGGGGGCGCGATGGAGCAGTTCTTC,CSAKRTGGAMEQFF
TRBV9,NA,TRBJ1-6,NA,TGTGCCAGCAGCGTAGACAGTAATCATTCACCCCTCCACTTT,CASSVDSNHSPLHF
TRBV6-2/TRBV6-3,few,TRBJ1-2,NA,TGTGCCAGCAGTGGGGACCGGGACGGCATTTATGGCTACACCTTC,CASSGDRDGIYGYTF
TRBV7-2,NA,TRBJ2-1,TRBD1,TGTGCCAGCAGCCGACAGGGGGCACTCAATGAGCAGTTCTTC,CASSRQGALNEQFF
TRBV4-3,few,TRBJ2-7,TRBD2,TGCGCCAGCAGCCAAGTTCCGGGACTAGCGGGAGGTTGGACCTACGAGCAGTACTTC,CASSQVPGLAGGWTYEQYF
TRBV6-5,NA,TRBJ2-7,TRBD2,TGTGCCAGCAGCAGACTAGCGGGAGCTCGAGACGAGCAGTACTTC,CASSRLAGARDEQYF
TRBV2,many,TRBJ2-7,NA,TGTGCCAGCAGTGTGGCCTACGAGCAGTACTTC,CASSVAYEQYF
TRBV4-2,NA,TRBJ2-3,TRBD2,TGTGCCAGCAGCCAAGGTGGCGGGAGGGGGGAAACAGATACGCAGTATTTT,CASSQGGGRGETDTQYF
TRBV7-8,once,TRBJ2-3,TRBD2,TGTGCCAGCCAGAGGGGGACTAGCGGGATGGATACGCAGTATTTT,CASQRGTSGMDTQYF
TRBV11-2,once,TRBJ2-1,NA,TGTGCCAGCAGCTTAGAAGCCCCCGCCTACAATGAGCAGTTCTTC,CASSLEAPAYNEQFF
TRBV24-1,NA,TRBJ2-1,TRBD2,TGTGCCACCAGTGTACTAGCGGGAGTTGGTGAGCAGTTCTTC,CATSVLAGVGEQFF
TRBV5-1,few,TRBJ2-1,NA,TGCGCCAGCAGTCGGGTCCTAGGGGACGAGCAGTTCTTC,CASSRVLGDEQFF
TRBV27,NA,TRBJ2-6,NA,TGTGCCAGCAGTCTTGTGGTTGGGTCTGGGGCCAACGTCCTGACTTTC,CASSLVVGSGANVLTF
TRBV28,NA,TRBJ2-1,NA,TGTGCCAGCAGCTTTTCAGGGCAATCTTACAATGAGCAGTTCTTC,CASSFSGQSYNEQFF
TRBV20-1,once,TRBJ2-7,TRBD2,TGCAGTGCCTCCGGAGCTAGCGGGAGCTTCACTGACTACGAGCAGTACTTC,CSASGASGSFTDYEQYF
TRBV4-3,NA,TRBJ2-1,NA,TGCGCCAGCGCTGGGGGGGCCTTCAATGAGCAGTTCTTC,CASAGGAFNEQFF
TRBV12-3/TRBV12-4,NA,TRBJ2-1,TRBD2,TGTGCCAGCAGAGAAACTAGCGGGAGGACAGATGAGCAGTTCTTC,CASRETSGRTDEQFF
TRBV20-1,few,TRBJ2-4,TRBD2,TGCAGTGCTAGAGCTGGGGGAGGGAAAAACATTCAGTACTTC,CSARAGGGKNIQYF
TRBV27,many,TRBJ1-2,NA,TGTGCCAGCAGTTTAGGGGTTTCCTATGGCTACACCTTC,CASSLGVSYGYTF
TRBV11-2,NA,TRBJ2-5,TRBD2,TGTGCCAGCAGCCCGGTAGCGGGAGGCTCGAAGACCCAGTACTTC,CASSPVAGGSKTQYF
TRBV12-3/TRBV12-4,NA,TRBJ2-5,NA,TGTGCCAGCAGTTTAGGGGATACAGAGCAGTACTTC,CASSLGDTEQYF
TRBV7-9,NA,TRBJ2-5,NA,TGTGCCAGCACCCACGGAAGGATGGGGACCCAGTACTTC,CASTHGRMGTQYF
TRBV20-1,NA,TRBJ2-1,TRBD1,TGCAGTGCCGGACAGGGGGCAATGGATGAGCAGTTCTTC,CSAGQGAMDEQFF
TRBV12-3/TRBV12-4,NA,TRBJ1-2,TRBD1,TGTGCCAGCAGGGGGACAGGGGGTGACTATGGCTACACCTTC,CASRGTGGDYGYTF
TRBV3-1,NA,TRBJ2-7,TRBD1,TGTGCCAGCAGCCCCTTATCGGCCACAACCGGACCAGGGGGCGAGAAGTACTTC,CASSPLSATTGPGGEKYF
TRBV27,NA,TRBJ2-6,TRBD1,TGTGCCAGCAGTTTCAGAACAGGGGTCAACGTCCTGACTTTC,CASSFRTGVNVLTF
TRBV4-3,NA,TRBJ2-5,TRBD1,TGCGCCAGCAGCCAGTCAGGACAGGGTTTTGGAGAGACCCAGTACTTC,CASSQSGQGFGETQYF
TRBV5-6,few,TRBJ1-2,NA,TGTGCCAGCAGCTGGGGAAAGGGCGGCTATGGCTACACCTTC,CASSWGKGGYGYTF
TRBV4-1,once,TRBJ2-1,NA,TGCGCCAGCAGCCAAAGTCTAGTGGGAGGTTACAATGAGCAGTTCTTC,CASSQSLVGGYNEQFF
TRBV5-4,NA,TRBJ2-5,NA,TGTGCCAGCAGCCACAGGGATTCGGAGACCCAGTACTTC,CASSHRDSETQYF
TRBV7-9,few,TRBJ1-1,NA,TGTGCCAGCAGCTTAATAGGGTCTGGGGTGGGTATGAACACTGAAGCTTTCTTT,CASSLIGSGVGMNTEAFF
TRBV15,few,TRBJ2-3,NA,TGTGCCACCTCCAGGAGCGCAGATACGCAGTATTTT,CATSRSADTQYF
TRBV2,NA,TRBJ2-1,TRBD2,TGTGCCAGCAGTGGTAACCCGACTAGCCGCTTCTACAATGAGCAGTTCTTC,CASSGNPTSRFYNEQFF
TRBV4-1,many,TRBJ2-5,NA,TGCGCCAGCAGCCAAGTTCTTGGAGAGACCCAGTACTTC,CASSQVLGETQYF
TRBV4-1,NA,TRBJ2-3,NA,TGCGCCAGCAGCCAAGAAAAGACAGGGACTAGCACAGATACGCAGTATTTT,CASSQEKTGTSTDTQYF
TRBV5-6,few,TRBJ2-7,NA,TGTGCCAGCAGCTACCGACAGGCGCAGTACTTC,CASSYRQAQYF
TRBV29-1,few,TRBJ2-6,NA,TGCAGCGTTTCCGGGACTGGGGCCAACGTCCTGACTTTC,CSVSGTGANVLTF
TRBV18,NA,TRBJ2-1,NA,TGTGCCAGCTCCGGAGACTGGGGAGACAATGAGCAGTTCTTC,CASSGDWGDNEQFF
TRBV4-3,once,TRBJ2-1,NA,TGCGCCAGCAGCCAAGCCTACGAATACAATGAGCAGTTCTTC,CASSQAYEYNEQFF
TRBV28,NA,TRBJ2-3,TRBD2,TGTGCCAGCAGCGCCCGGGAGGCGGGAGACACAGATACGCAGTATTTT,CASSAREAGDTDTQYF
TRBV7-3,few,TRBJ2-7,NA,TGTGCCAGCAGCTGGCTTAGGGGCGAGCAGTACTTC,CASSWLRGEQYF
TRBV20-1,few,TRBJ2-1,NA,TGCAGTGCTATATCGGAGAACGGAGGCAATGAGCAGTTCTTC,CSAISENGGNEQFF
TRBV28,few,TRBJ2-5,NA,TGTGCCAGCAGTTTAACTCGCAGAACTAGCAGGGAGACCCAGTACTTC,CASSLTRRTSRETQYF
TRBV12-3/TRBV12-4,NA,TRBJ1-4,NA,TGTGCCAGCAGTTCCCTTCGGGTAGGGGGAGATGAAAAACTGTTTTTT,CASSSLRVGGDEKLFF
TRBV4-2,NA,TRBJ2-5,TRBD2,TGTGCCAGCAGTCGAACCGGACTAGCGGGAGTGGAGACCCAGTACTTC,CASSRTGLAGVETQYF
TRBV27,few,TRBJ2-1,TRBD2,TGTGCCAGCAGTCAACTAGCGGGAGTGGGCAATGAGCAGTTCTTC,CASSQLAGVGNEQFF
TRBV6-2/TRBV6-3,once,TRBJ2-7,NA,TGTGCCAGCAGTTATACGGGAAGTACCTACGAGCAGTACTTC,CASSYTGSTYEQYF
TRBV7-9,NA,TRBJ1-2,NA,TGTGCCAGCAGCTTGGCTTCCACAGTACGCTATGGCTACACCTTC,CASSLASTVRYGYTF
TRBV29-1,NA,TRBJ2-2,NA,TGCAGCGTTGGGGCCACCGGGCGAACCGGGGAGCTGTTTTTT,CSVGATGRTGELFF
TRBV29-1,few,TRBJ2-1,NA,TGTATAACGGGAAGCTCCTACAATGAGCAGTTCTTC,CITGSSYNEQFF
TRBV20-1,NA,TRBJ1-1,TRBD1,TGCAGTGCTATCTGGACAGGGGGCGAAAGCACTGAAGCTTTCTTT,CSAIWTGGESTEAFF
TRBV6-5,few,TRBJ2-7,TRBD2,TGTGCCAGCAGCTGGGGACTAGCGGACTACGAGCAGTACTTC,CASSWGLADYEQYF
TRBV4-1,NA,TRBJ2-5,NA,TGCGCCAGCAGCCGAGGAGCTAGCGCACCACCGCGGGAGACCCAGTACTTC,CASSRGASAPPRETQYF
TRBV10-2,NA,TRBJ2-2,TRBD2,TGCGCCAGCGGGCGACTAGCGGATAAGACCGGGGAGCTGTTTTTT,CASGRLADKTGELFF
TRBV5-1,NA,TRBJ2-2,NA,TGCGCCAGCAGCTTGGAACCTCTGAACACCGGGGAGCTGTTTTTT,CASSLEPLNTGELFF